This note documents a single T cell receptor (beta chain) sequence. The antigen is unknown. This specimen comes from a study of cytomegalovirus exposure and HLA in healthy donors. Regarding the study as a whole: Testing in vitro showed a few CMV-associated chains specific for CMV antigens. Per published reports, the classifier diagnosed cytomegalovirus status with high specificity and sensitivity.

Only in-frame clones appear in the TCRdb table, and some are missing; sequencing was by immunoSEQ multiplex PCR. The data show more than 200,000 clones, less than 90% seen once. The donors were part of the approximately 120-subject validation cohort, which stood apart from the roughly 700-subject first cohort. The CDR3 has 13 residues. The germline V gene encodes CDR1 MNHNS and CDR2 SASEGT. Trimming pared 2 bases from V and 2 bases from J, leaving 7 bases between. This sequence was found in a man aged 18-30 years in good health and CMV-seropositive. V and J are TRBV6-1 and TRBJ2-7, with unresolved D. The sequencing sample was made of PBMCs. The CDR3 DNA follows: TGTGCCAGCAGTGAAACGGGCCCCTACGAGCAGTACTTC. Amino acid sequence: CASSETGPYEQYF.